This TCR beta chain was retrieved from a study of memory CD4+ T cells and cytomegalovirus serostatus. Only in-frame clones appear in the TCRdb table, and some are missing; sequencing was by immunoSEQ multiplex PCR. This sample has 55,000 to 60,000 clones, with about 81% found just once. Single viable CD3+CD4+CD8-CD45RO+ cells were sorted as the memory CD4+ T cells. CDR3 length: 17 amino acids. Germline V gene sequence: CDR1 LGHNA, CDR2 YNFKEQ. V was clipped by 0 bases and J by 5 bases; unmatched bases: 11. The clonotype was recovered from an adult in good health and CMV-seronegative. The sample was memory CD4+ T cells from blood. This chain joins TRBV4-2 and TRBJ2-5; TRBD2 agrees at 8 bases. CDR3 bases: TGTGCCAGCAGCCAAGATCTTTCGGCGGGAGGAGGGGAGACCCAGTACTTC. Protein product: CASSQDLSAGGGETQYF.